This TCR beta chain originates from a study of cytomegalovirus exposure and HLA in healthy donors. The table lists this clone with a count of one. Its antigen is unidentified. Notes on the study in general: TCR beta sequences reportedly predicted the HLA-A and HLA-B alleles of most subjects accurately. A list of 150 or so TCR beta chains associated with cytomegalovirus was given. Many donors shared some public TCRs, even though most TCR sequences were rare. Accounts indicate the classifier identified cytomegalovirus status with strong specificity and sensitivity.

60 Vbeta and 13 Jbeta primers were used in PCR. Libraries were prepared by immunoSEQ multiplex PCR; TCRdb keeps only in-frame clonotypes and omits some of them. Of some 190,000 clones listed, around 80% were seen once; the top ten hold over 1.1%. This CDR3 region has 16 residues. V was clipped by 2 bases and J by 6 bases; unmatched bases: 8. From germline, CDR1 is SGHRS and CDR2 YFSETQ. This sequence joins TRBV5-1 and TRBJ2-1; TRBD1 aligns across 10 bases. The sequenced sample consisted of PBMCs. The source is a young man in good health and CMV-seronegative. The CDR3 loop is CASSFPGTGDPNEQFF. The CDR3 DNA sequence: TGCGCCAGCAGCTTTCCCGGGACAGGGGACCCCAATGAGCAGTTCTTC.